This T cell receptor (beta chain) is from a study of blood T cell repertoires in COVID-19. Sequencing was performed with immunoSEQ multiplex PCR; in TCRdb, only in-frame clones are kept and a portion is missing. This table has about 270,000 clones, approximately 87% appearing once. V lost 4 bases and J lost 5, with 27 bases in between. Per germline, CDR1 SGHRS and CDR2 YFSETQ. The CDR3 has 18 residues. What was sequenced was peripheral blood. This chain connects TRBV5-1 to TRBJ1-1; tentative D call: TRBD1 (6 bases). This sequence was found in a young woman with COVID-19, enrolled during active disease. In nucleotides, the CDR3 is TGCGCCAGCAGCCCCCTTATGCGCGCACAGGGAAGGGGGACTGAAGCTTTCTTT. Translated: CASSPLMRAQGRGTEAFF.